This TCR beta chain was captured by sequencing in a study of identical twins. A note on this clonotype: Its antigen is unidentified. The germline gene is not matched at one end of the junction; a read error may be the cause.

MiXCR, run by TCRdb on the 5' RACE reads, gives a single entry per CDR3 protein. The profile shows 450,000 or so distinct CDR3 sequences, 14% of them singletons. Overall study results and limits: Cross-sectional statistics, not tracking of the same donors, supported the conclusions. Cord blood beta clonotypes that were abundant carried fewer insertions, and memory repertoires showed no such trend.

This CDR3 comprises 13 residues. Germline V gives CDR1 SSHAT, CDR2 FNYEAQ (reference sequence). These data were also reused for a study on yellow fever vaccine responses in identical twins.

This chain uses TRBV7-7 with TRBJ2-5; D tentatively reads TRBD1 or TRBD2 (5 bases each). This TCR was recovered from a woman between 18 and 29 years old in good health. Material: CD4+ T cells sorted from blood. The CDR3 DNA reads TGTGCTAGCAGCCAACGGGACGTTGCGACCCAGTACTTC. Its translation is CASSQRDVATQYF.